The sequence of this T cell receptor (beta chain) was determined in a study of cytomegalovirus exposure and HLA in healthy donors. Across the whole study: In a previous analysis, 117 million unique TCR beta sequences were found from 150 million to 200 million T cells.

The study ran its PCR with 60 Vbeta and 13 Jbeta primers. Measured with immunoSEQ multiplex PCR; TCRdb has only the in-frame clones, and not every one. This sample has roughly 120,000 clones; around 70% occur once, and the top ten carry around 1.6%. The CDR3 is made up of 16 amino acids. The V and J ends lost 6 bases and 4 bases, in that order; junction bases with no gene match: 7. CDR1 and CDR2 from the germline V gene are SEHNR and FQNEAQ (reference sequence). This chain uses TRBV7-9 with TRBJ2-3, with 13 bases matching TRBD2. The TCR originated in a man under 40 in good health and CMV-seropositive. Sequencing was done on a sample of PBMCs. DNA of the CDR3: TGTGCCAGCAGAGCACTAGCGGGAGGGCTTGCAGATACGCAGTATTTT. Encoded protein: CASRALAGGLADTQYF.